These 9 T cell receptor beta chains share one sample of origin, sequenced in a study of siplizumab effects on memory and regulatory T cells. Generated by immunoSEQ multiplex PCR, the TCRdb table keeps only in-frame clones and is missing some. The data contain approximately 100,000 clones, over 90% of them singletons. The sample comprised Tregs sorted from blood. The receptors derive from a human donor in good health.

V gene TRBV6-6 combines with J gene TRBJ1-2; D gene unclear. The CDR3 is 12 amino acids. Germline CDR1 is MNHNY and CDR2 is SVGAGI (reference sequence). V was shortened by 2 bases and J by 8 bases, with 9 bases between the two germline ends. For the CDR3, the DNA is TGTGCCAGCAGTTACGGCGAGGAGGGCTACACCTTC. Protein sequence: CASSYGEEGYTF.

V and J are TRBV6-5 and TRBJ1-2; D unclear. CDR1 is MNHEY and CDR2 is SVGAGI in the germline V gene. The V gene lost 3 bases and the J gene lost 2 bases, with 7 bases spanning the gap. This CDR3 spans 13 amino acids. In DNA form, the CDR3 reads TGTGCCAGCAGTTATAGGCAGAACTATGGCTACACCTTC. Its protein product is CASSYRQNYGYTF.

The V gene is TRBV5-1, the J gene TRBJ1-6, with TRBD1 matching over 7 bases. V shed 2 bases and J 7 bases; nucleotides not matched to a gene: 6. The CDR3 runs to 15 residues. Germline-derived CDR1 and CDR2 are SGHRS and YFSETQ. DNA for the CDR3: TGCGCCAGCAGCTTCTGGACAGGCGAGAATTCACCCCTCCACTTT. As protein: CASSFWTGENSPLHF.

CDR3 amino acids: CASSPPGRTYGYTF. The CDR3 DNA is TGTGCCAGTAGCCCCCCCGGACGGACCTATGGCTACACCTTC. The chain employs TRBV19 and TRBJ1-2; D ambiguous. The CDR3 sequence is 14 residues long. Trimming shortened V by 6 bases and J by 4 bases, and 15 bases separated the two germline ends. Looked up from germline, CDR1 is LNHDA and CDR2 is SQIVND (reference sequence).

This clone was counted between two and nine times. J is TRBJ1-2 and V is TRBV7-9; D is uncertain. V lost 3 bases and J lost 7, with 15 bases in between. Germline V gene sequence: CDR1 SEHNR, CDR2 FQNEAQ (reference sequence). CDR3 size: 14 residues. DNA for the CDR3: TGTGCCAGCAGCTTGGAGGGCGGCTTCAGTGGCTACACCTTC. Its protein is CASSLEGGFSGYTF.

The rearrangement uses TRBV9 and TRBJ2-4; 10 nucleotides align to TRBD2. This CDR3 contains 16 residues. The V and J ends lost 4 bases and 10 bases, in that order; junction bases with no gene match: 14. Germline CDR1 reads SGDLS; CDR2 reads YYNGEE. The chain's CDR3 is CASSSLALAGEEIQYF. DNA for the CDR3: TGTGCCAGCAGCTCGTTGGCGCTAGCGGGAGAAGAGATTCAGTACTTC.

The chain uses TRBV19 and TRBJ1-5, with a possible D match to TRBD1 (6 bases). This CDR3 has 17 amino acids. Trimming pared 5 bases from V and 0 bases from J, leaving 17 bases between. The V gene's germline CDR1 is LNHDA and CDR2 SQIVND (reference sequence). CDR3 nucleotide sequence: TGTGCCAGTAGTTCGGGCAGGGGAGTAAATAGCAATCAGCCCCAGCATTTT. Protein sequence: CASSSGRGVNSNQPQHF.

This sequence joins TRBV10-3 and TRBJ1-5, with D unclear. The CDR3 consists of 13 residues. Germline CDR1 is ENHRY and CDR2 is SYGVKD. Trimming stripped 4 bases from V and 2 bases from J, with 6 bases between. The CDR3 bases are TGTGCCATCAGTGGTGGGGGCAATCAGCCCCAGCATTTT. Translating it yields CAISGGGNQPQHF.

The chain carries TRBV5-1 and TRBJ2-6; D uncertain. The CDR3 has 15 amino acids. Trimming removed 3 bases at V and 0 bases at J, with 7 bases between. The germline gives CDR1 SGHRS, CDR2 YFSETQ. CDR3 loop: CASSSGNSGANVLTF. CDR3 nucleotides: TGCGCCAGCAGCTCGGGCAACTCTGGGGCCAACGTCCTGACTTTC.